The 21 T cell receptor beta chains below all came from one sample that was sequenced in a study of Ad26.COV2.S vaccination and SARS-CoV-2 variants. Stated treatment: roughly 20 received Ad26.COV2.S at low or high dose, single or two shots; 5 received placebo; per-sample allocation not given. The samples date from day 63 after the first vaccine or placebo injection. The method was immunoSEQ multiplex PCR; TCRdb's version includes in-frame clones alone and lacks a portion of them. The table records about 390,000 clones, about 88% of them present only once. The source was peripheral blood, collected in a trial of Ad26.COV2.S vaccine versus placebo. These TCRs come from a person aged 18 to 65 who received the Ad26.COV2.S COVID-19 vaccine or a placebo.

Here the CDR3 reads CASSSLTAEAFF. CDR3 nucleotides: TGTGCCAGCAGTTCCCTTACAGCTGAAGCTTTCTTT. The chain employs TRBV6-5 and TRBJ1-1; the D is unclear. CDR1 is MNHEY, CDR2 SVGAGI, per germline. CDR3 size: 12 residues. V was trimmed by 4 bases and J by 6 bases, leaving 9 bases between them.

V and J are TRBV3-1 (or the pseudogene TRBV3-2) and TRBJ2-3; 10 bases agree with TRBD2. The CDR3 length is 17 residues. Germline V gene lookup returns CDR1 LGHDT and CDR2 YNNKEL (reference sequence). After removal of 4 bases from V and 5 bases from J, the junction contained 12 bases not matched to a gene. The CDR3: CASSLPLAGGRGDTQYF. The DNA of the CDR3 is TGTGCCAGCAGCCTTCCCTTAGCGGGGGGACGGGGAGATACGCAGTATTTT.

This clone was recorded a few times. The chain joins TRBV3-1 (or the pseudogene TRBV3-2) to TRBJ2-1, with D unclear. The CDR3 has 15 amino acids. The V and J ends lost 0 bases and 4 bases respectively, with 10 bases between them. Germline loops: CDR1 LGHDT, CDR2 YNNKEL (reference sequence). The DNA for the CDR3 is TGTGCCAGCAGCCAAGATGTCGCCGAATACAATGAGCAGTTCTTC. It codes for CASSQDVAEYNEQFF.

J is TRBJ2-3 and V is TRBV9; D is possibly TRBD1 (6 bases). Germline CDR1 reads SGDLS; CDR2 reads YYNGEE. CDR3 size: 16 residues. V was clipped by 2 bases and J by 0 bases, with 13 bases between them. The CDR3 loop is CASSVGGLLSTDTQYF. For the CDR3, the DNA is TGTGCCAGCAGCGTTGGGGGCTTACTTAGCACAGATACGCAGTATTTT. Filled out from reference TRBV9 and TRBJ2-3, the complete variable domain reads DSGVTQTPKHLITATGQRVTLRCSPRSGDLSVYWYQQSLDQGLQFLIQYYNGEERAKGNILERFSAQQFPDLHSELNLSSLELGDSALYFCASSVGGLLSTDTQYFGPGTRLTVL.

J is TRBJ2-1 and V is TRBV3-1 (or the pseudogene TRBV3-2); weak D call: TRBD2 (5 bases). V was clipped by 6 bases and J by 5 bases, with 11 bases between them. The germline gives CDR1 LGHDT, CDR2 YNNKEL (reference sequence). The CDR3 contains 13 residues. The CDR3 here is CASSSVVDNEQFF. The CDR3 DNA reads TGTGCCAGCAGTAGCGTGGTTGACAATGAGCAGTTCTTC.

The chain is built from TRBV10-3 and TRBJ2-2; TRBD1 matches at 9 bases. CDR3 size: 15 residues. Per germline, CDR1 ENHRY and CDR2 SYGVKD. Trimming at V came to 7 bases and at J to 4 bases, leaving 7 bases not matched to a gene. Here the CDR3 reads CAIMGDREGTGELFF. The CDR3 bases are TGTGCCATCATGGGGGACAGGGAGGGCACCGGGGAGCTGTTTTTT.

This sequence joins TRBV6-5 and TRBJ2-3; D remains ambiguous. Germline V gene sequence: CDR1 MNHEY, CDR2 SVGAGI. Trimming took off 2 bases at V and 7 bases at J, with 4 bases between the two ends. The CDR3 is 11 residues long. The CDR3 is CASSYGYTQYF. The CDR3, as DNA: TGTGCCAGCAGTTACGGATATACGCAGTATTTT.

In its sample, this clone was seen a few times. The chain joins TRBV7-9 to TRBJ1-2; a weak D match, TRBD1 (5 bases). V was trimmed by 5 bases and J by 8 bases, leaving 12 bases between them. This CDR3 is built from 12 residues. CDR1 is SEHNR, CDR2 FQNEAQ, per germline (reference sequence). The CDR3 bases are TGTGCCAGCAGCAACAGCAGGGACGGCTACACCTTC. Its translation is CASSNSRDGYTF.

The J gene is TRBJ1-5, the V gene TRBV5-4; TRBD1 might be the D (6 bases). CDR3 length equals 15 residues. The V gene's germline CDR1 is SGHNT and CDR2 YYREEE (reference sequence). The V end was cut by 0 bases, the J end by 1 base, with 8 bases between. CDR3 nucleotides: TGTGCCAGCAGCTTGGGAGGGGGAAGCAATCAGCCCCAGCATTTT. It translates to CASSLGGGSNQPQHF.

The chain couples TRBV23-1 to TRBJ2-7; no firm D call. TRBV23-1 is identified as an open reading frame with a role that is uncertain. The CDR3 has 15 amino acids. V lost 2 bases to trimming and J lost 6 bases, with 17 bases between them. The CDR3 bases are TGCGCCAGCAGTCAAGCCCCCCGGTCCTTCTTCGAGCAGTACTTC. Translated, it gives CASSQAPRSFFEQYF.

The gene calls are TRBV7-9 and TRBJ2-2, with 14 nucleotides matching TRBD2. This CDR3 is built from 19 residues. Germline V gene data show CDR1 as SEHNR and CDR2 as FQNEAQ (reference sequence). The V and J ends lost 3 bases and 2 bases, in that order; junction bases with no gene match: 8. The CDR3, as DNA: TGTGCCAGCAGCTTTTATGGGACTAGCGGGGGCCCAAACACCGGGGAGCTGTTTTTT. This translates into CASSFYGTSGGPNTGELFF.

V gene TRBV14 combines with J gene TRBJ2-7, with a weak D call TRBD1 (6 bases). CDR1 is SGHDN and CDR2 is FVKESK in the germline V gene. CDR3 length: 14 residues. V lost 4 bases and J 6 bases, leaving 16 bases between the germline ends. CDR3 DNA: TGTGCCAGCAGCCGATCGCACAGGGCGGGCGAGCAGTACTTC. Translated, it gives CASSRSHRAGEQYF.

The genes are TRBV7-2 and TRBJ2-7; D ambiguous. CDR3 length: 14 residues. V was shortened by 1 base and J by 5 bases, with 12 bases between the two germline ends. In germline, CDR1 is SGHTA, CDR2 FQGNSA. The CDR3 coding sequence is TGTGCCAGCAGCTTAGTAACTTGGATCCACGAGCAGTACTTC. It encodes CASSLVTWIHEQYF.

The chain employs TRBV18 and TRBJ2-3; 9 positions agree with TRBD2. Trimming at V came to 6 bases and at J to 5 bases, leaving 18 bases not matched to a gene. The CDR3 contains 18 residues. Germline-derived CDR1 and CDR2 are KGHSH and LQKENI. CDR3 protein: CASSQGLANVFRGDTQYF. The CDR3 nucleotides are TGTGCCAGCTCTCAAGGACTAGCGAATGTGTTTCGAGGAGATACGCAGTATTTT.

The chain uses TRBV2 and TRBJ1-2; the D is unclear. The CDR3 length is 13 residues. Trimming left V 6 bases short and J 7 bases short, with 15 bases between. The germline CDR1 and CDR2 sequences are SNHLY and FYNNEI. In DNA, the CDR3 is TGTGCCAGCAGGGTTTCAGTCGAAGCTGGCTACACCTTC. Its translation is CASRVSVEAGYTF.

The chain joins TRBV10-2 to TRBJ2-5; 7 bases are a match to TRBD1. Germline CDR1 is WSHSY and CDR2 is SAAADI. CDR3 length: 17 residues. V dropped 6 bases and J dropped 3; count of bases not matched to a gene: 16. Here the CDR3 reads CASRDRDAKQGKETQYF. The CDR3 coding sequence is TGCGCCAGCAGAGACAGGGATGCAAAACAAGGGAAAGAGACCCAGTACTTC.

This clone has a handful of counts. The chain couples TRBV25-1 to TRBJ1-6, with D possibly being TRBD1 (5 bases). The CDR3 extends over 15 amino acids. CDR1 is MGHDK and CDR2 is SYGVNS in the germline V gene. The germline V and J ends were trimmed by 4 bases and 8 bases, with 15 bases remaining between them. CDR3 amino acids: CASSGDLSYDSPLHF. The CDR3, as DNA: TGTGCCAGCAGTGGGGACTTGAGTTATGATTCACCCCTCCACTTT.

The CDR3, as DNA: TGTGCCAGCAGTGATCTAGCTGGCTCTGGCTACACCTTC. It yields the protein CASSDLAGSGYTF. The chain is built from TRBV2 and TRBJ1-2, with unresolved D. CDR1 is SNHLY, CDR2 FYNNEI, per germline. There are 13 residues in the CDR3. Trimming cost V 3 bases and J 7 bases, with 12 bases left between them.

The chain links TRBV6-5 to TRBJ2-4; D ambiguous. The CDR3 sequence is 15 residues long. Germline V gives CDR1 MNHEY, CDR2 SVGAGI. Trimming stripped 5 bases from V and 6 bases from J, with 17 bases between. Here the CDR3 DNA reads TGTGCCAGCAGTCCCCCGGCCCTGTTGGGAAACATTCAGTACTTC. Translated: CASSPPALLGNIQYF.

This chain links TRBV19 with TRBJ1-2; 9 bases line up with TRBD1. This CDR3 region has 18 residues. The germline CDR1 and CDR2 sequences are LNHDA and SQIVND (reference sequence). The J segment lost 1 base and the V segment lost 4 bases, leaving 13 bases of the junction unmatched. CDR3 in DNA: TGTGCCAGTAGTAGATACCTGGGGACAGGGCAGAATAACTATGGCTACACCTTC. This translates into CASSRYLGTGQNNYGYTF.

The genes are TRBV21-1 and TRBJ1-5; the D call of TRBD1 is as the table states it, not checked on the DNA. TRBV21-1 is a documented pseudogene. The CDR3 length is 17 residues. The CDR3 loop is CATTGTGGVGPYQPQHF. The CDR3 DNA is TGTGCCACCACTGGAACAGGGGGCGTTGGTCCTTATCAGCCCCAGCATTTT.